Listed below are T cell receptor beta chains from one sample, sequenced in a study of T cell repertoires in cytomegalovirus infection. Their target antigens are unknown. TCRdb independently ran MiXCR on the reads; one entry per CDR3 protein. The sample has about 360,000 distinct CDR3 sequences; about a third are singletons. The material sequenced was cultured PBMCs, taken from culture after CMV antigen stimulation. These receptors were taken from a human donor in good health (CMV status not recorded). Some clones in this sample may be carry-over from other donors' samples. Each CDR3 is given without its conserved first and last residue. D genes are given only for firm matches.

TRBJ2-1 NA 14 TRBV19 ASSIGQGGPGNEQF
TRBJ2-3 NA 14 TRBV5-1 ASSLVPGVDTDTQY
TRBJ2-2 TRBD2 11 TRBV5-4 ASSQEGTRELF
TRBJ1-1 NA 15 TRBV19 ASSPPPFGGVNTEAF
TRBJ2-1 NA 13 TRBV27 ASRVAGARGNEQF
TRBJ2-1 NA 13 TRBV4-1 ASSQVTGRHNEQF
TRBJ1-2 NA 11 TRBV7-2 ASSARANYGYT
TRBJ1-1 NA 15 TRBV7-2 ASSLAHRRLPNTEAF
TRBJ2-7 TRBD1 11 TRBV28 ASSSGTGGYPY
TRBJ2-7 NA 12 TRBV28 ASSRRVNPYEQY
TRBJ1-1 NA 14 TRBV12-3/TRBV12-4 ASSLLTGGDNTEAF
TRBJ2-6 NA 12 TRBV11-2 ASSFSTGANVLT
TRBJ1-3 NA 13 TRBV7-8 ASSGLGNSGNTIY
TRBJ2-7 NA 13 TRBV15 ATSRSFREGYEQY
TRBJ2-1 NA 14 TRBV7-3 ASSLIMASNYNEQF
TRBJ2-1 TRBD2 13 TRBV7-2 ASSSTSGRANEQF
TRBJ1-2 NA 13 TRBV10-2 ASRRGSGQNYGYT
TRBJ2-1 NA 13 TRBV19 ASRTVGLLSNEQF
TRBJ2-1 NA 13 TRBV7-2 ASSLTDRSLDEQF
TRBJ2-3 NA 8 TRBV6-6 ASLKDTQY
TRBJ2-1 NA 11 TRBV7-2 ASSQSVADEQF
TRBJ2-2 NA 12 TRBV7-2 ASSLVLLAGELF
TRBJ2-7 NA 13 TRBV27 ASSLSPGGRYEQY
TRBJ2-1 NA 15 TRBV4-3 ASSQDLLTGVNNEQF
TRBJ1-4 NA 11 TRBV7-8 ASSGTSQGKLF
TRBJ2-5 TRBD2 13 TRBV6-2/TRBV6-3 ASNTGLAGAETQY
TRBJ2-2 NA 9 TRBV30 AWRGAGELF
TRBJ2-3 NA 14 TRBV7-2 ASSRTATLPKDTQY
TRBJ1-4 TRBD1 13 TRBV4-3 ASSQGDRGIEKLF
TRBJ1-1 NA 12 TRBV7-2 ASSYLQGSTEAF
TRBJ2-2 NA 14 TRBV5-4 ASSLRTTRNTGELF
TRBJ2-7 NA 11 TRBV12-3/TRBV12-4 ASRRAAPSREY
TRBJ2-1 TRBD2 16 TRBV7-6 ASSFRGALAGGHNEQF
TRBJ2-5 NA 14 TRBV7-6 ASSLQVLGHQETQY
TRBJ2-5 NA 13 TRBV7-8 ASSLIPGQWETQY
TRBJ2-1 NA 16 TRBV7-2 ASSLFGLAGSSYNEQF
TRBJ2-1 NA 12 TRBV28 ASSLGGQTNEQF
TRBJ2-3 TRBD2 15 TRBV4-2 ASSQEGGSGSTDTQY
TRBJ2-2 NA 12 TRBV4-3 ASSQGPNTGELF